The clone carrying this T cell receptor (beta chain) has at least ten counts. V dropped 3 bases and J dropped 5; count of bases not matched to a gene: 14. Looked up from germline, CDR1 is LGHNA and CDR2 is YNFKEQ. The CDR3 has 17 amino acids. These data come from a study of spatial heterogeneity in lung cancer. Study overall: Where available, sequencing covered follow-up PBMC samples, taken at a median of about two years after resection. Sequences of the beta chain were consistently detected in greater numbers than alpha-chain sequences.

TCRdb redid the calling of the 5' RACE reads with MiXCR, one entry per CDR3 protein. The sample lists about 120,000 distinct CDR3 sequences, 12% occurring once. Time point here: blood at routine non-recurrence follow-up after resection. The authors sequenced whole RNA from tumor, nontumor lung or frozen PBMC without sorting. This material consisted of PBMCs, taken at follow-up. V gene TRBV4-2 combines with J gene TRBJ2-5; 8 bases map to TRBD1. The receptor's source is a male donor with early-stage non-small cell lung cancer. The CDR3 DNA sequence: TGTGCCAGCAGCCACTCAGGGGGCCGGGGTTCGGCGGAGACCCAGTACTTC. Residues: CASSHSGGRGSAETQYF.